This T cell receptor beta chain appears in the sequencing data of a study of beta chain features in type 1 diabetes. Study conclusions and caveats: Type 1 diabetes patients showed a moderate but significant shortening of TCRB CDR3s in all four CD4+ subsets. Insertions were fewer and deletions more numerous at VDJ junctions in type 1 diabetes patients.

Concerning this clone: What it recognizes is unknown.

Germline V gene data show CDR1 as MNHEY and CDR2 as SVGAGI. This CDR3 has 13 amino acids. V shed 6 bases and J shed 0 bases, with 8 bases lying between them. The whole isolated RNA underwent reverse transcription, so sequencing captured expressed TCRB transcripts. The protocol was immunoSEQ multiplex PCR, while the TCRdb copy is restricted to in-frame clones and leaves out a portion. The sample carries approximately 360,000 clones, 10% to 15% recorded once. This clonotype was obtained from a woman under 30 with type 1 diabetes. Sequenced material: naive CD4+ T cells from blood. The V and J genes are TRBV6-5 and TRBJ1-1; D not certain. CDR3 in DNA: TGTGCCAGCAGCTCCCAGATGAACACTGAAGCTTTCTTT. It codes for CASSSQMNTEAFF.